This T cell receptor (beta chain) is drawn from a study of blood T cell repertoires in COVID-19. About the research overall: Whether acute or convalescent, the COVID-19 samples came from the United States, Italy and Spain.

This CDR3 is 18 amino acids long. J lost 1 base, V lost 6 bases, and 12 bases had no gene match. The germline gives CDR1 SGHAT, CDR2 FQNNGV. The data were produced by immunoSEQ multiplex PCR, yet TCRdb's version contains in-frame clones alone and is incomplete. The table lists about 170,000 clones, 84% of them singletons. The sequence was collected from a man in his forties who had recovered from COVID-19. This rearrangement joins TRBV11-2 to TRBJ2-7, with TRBD2 matching over 13 bases. The sample was peripheral blood. CDR3 DNA: TGTGCCAGCAGTCCCGAGGGGACTAGCGGGGCGAATTCCTACGAGCAGTACTTC. It specifies CASSPEGTSGANSYEQYF.